This record concerns one T cell receptor beta chain sequence. What it recognizes is unknown. On the basis of clinical symptoms, serum thyroxine and TRAb, thyroid ultrasound and orbital computed tomography, diagnoses were made. The data stem from a study of T cells in Graves' hyperthyroidism and ophthalmopathy. Study conclusions and caveats: Ophthalmopathy was told apart from stable hyperthyroidism by a 13 V-J model. Most clonotypes expanded in the thyroid (above 0.001) were also present in blood.

RNA transcripts served as the template for amplifying TCR beta CDR3 regions. A set of HTBI primers served as the primers for a first-round RT-PCR of the TCR CDR3. TCRdb ran MiXCR on the multiplex PCR reads and lists one entry per CDR3 protein. The sample contains around 700,000 distinct CDR3 sequences, 15% to 20% of which appear only once. The sequence was collected from a woman aged 50 to 60 with Graves' hyperthyroidism that later progressed to Graves' ophthalmopathy. Sequencing was carried out using blood.

The CDR3 DNA follows: TGCAGTGCCAGCCGGGACACAGACTCAGATACGCAGTATTTT. The encoded protein is CSASRDTDSDTQYF. The chain joins TRBV20-1 to TRBJ2-3; weak D call: TRBD1 (6 bases). The germline V gene has CDR1 DFQATT and CDR2 SNEGSKA (reference sequence). The V end lost 6 bases, the J end lost 4 bases, and 17 bases lay between the germline ends. The CDR3 extends over 14 amino acids.